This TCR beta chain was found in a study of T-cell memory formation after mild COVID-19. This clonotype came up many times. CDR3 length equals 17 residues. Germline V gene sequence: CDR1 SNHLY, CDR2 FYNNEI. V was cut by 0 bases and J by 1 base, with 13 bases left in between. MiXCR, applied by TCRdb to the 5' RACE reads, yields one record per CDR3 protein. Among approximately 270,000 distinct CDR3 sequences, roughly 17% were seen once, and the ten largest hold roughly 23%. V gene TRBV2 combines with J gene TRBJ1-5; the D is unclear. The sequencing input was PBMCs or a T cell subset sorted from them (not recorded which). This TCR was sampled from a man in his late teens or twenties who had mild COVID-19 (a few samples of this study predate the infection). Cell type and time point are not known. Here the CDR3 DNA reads TGTGCCAGCAGTGAAGCGTTTAAAGGGAGGAGCAATCAGCCCCAGCATTTT. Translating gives CASSEAFKGRSNQPQHF.